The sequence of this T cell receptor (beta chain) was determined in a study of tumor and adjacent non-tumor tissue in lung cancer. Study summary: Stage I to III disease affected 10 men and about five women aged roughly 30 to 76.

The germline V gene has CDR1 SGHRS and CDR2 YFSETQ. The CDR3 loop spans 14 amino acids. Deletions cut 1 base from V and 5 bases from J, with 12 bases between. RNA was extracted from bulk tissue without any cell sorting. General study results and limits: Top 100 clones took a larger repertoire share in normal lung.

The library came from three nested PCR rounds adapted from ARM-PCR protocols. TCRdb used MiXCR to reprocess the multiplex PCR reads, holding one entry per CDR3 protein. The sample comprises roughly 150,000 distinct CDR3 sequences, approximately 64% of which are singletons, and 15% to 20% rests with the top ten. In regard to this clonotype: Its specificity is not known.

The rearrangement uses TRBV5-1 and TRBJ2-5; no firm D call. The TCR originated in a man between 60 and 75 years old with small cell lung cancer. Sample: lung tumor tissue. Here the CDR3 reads CASSLNGLGETQYF. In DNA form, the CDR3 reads TGCGCCAGCAGCTTGAACGGCCTCGGGGAGACCCAGTACTTC. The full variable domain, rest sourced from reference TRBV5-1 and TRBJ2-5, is KAGVTQTPRYLIKTRGQQVTLSCSPISGHRSVSWYQQTPGQGLQFLFEYFSETQRNKGNFPGRFSGRQFSNSRSEMNVSTLELGDSALYLCASSLNGLGETQYFGPGTRLLVL.